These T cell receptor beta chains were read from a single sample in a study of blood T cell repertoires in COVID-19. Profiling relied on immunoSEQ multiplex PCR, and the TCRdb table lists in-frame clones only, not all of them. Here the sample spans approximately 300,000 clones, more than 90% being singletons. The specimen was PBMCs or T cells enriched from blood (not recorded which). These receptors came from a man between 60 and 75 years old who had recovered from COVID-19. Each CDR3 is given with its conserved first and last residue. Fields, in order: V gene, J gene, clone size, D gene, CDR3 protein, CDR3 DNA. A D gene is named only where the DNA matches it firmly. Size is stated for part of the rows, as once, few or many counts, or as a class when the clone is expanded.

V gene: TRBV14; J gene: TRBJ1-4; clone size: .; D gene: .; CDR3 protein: CASSQVSGAEKLFF; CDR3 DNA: TGTGCCAGCAGCCAAGTGAGCGGGGCTGAAAAACTGTTTTTT
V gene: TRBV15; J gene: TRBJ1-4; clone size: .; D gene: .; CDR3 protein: CATSRDQTDEKLFF; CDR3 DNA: TGTGCCACCAGCAGAGATCAGACAGATGAAAAACTGTTTTTT
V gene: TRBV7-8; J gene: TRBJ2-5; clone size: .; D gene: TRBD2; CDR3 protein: CASSKKRGSLKETQYF; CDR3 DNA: TGTGCCAGCAGCAAGAAGCGGGGATCTCTTAAAGAGACCCAGTACTTC
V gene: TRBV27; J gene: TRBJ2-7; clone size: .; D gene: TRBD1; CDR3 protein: CASSSIRDRAYEQYF; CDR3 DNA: TGTGCCAGCAGTTCCATACGGGACAGAGCCTACGAGCAGTACTTC
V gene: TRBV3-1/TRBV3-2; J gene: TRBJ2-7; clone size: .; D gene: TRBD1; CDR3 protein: CASSQAGGEQYF; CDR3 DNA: TGTGCCAGCAGCCAAGCAGGGGGCGAGCAGTACTTC
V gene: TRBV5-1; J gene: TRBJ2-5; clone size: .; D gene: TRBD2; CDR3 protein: CASSSAGGIETQYF; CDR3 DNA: TGCGCCAGCAGCTCAGCGGGGGGAATAGAGACCCAGTACTTC
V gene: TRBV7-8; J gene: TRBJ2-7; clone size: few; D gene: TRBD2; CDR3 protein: CASIQLAGAYEQYF; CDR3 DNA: TGTGCCAGCATCCAACTAGCGGGAGCCTACGAGCAGTACTTC
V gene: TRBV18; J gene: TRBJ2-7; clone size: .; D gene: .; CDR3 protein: CASSPTPNYEQYF; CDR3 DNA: TGTGCCAGCTCACCTACTCCTAACTACGAGCAGTACTTC
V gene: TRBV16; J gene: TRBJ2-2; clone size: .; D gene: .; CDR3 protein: CASSHKPNTGELFF; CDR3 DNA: TGTGCCAGCAGCCACAAGCCAAACACCGGGGAGCTGTTTTTT
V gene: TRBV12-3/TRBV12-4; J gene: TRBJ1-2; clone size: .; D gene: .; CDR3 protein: CASSLGGGYTF; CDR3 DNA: TGTGCCAGCAGTTTGGGAGGTGGCTACACCTTC
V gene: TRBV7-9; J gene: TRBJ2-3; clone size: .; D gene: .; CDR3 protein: CASSFQNTQYF; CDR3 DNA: TGTGCCAGCAGCTTCCAGAATACGCAGTATTTT
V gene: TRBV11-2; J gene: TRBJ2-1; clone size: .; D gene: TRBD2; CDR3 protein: CASSQGLAHYNEQFF; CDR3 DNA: TGTGCCAGCAGCCAGGGACTAGCGCATTACAATGAGCAGTTCTTC
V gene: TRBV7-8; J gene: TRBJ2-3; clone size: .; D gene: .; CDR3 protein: CASSLVGHTDTQYF; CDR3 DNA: TGTGCCAGCAGCTTAGTTGGCCACACAGATACGCAGTATTTT
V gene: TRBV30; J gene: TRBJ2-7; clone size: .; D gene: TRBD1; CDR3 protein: CASDDRDGEQYF; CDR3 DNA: TGTGCCTCTGACGACAGGGACGGCGAGCAGTACTTC
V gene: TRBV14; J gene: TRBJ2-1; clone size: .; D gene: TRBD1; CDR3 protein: CASSQGDRGYNEQFF; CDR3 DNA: TGTGCCAGCAGCCAAGGGGACAGGGGCTACAATGAGCAGTTCTTC
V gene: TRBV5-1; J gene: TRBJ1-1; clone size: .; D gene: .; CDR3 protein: CASSFRGLGSGTEAFF; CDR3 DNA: TGCGCCAGCAGCTTTCGGGGGTTGGGGTCGGGCACTGAAGCTTTCTTT
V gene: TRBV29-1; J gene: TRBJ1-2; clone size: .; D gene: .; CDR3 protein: CSARAMAGDGYTF; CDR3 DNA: TGCAGCGCGCGGGCGATGGCGGGGGATGGCTACACCTTC
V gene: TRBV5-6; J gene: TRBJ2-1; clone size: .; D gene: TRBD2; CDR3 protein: CASSQTVAGGPSNEQFF; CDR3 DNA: TGTGCCAGCAGCCAAACGGTAGCGGGAGGGCCCTCCAATGAGCAGTTCTTC
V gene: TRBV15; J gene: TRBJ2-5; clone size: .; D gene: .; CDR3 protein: CATSGGIQETQYF; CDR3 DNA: TGTGCCACCAGCGGCGGAATTCAAGAGACCCAGTACTTC
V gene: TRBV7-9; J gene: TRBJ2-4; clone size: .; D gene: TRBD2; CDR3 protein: CASSPGLAGAEGNIQYF; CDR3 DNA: TGTGCCAGCAGCCCAGGACTAGCGGGAGCGGAGGGAAACATTCAGTACTTC
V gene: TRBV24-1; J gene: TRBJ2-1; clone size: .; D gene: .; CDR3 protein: CATSDSQRVGEQFF; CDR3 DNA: TGTGCCACCAGTGACTCTCAACGGGTAGGAGAGCAGTTCTTC
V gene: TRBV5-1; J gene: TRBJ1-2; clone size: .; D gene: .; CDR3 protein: CANQLISRDYGYTF; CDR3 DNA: TGCGCCAACCAACTGATTTCACGTGACTATGGCTACACCTTC
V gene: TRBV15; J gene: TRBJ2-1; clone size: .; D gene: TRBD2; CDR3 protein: CATSRDVLAGGHNEQFF; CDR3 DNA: TGTGCCACCAGCAGAGACGTGCTAGCGGGGGGTCACAATGAGCAGTTCTTC
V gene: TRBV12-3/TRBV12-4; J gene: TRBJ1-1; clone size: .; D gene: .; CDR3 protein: CASSAGRLTEAFF; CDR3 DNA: TGTGCCAGCAGTGCGGGGAGGCTCACTGAAGCTTTCTTT